This TCR beta chain was captured in a study of memory CD8 T cells in hepatitis C reinfection. Time point meaning: peak reinfection, 3 to 8 weeks after reinfection detection. No in vitro expansion preceded TCR sequencing of the sorted cells. V lost 5 bases and J lost 7; bases outside the gene matches: 14. Germline V gene lookup returns CDR1 SEHNR and CDR2 FQNEAQ (reference sequence). This CDR3 has 16 residues. Data came from immunoSEQ multiplex PCR; TCRdb stores just in-frame clones and leaves some out. The sample holds over 35,000 clones, around 87% seen once. The source is a man younger than 35 with hepatitis C virus infection. The chain carries TRBV7-9 and TRBJ2-1; TRBD2 aligns across 7 bases. Material for sequencing was naive CD8+ T cells sorted from blood. This CDR3 reads CASSRRGSGNPNEQFF. The CDR3 region has the DNA TGTGCCAGCAGCCGCCGAGGGAGCGGGAACCCGAATGAGCAGTTCTTC.